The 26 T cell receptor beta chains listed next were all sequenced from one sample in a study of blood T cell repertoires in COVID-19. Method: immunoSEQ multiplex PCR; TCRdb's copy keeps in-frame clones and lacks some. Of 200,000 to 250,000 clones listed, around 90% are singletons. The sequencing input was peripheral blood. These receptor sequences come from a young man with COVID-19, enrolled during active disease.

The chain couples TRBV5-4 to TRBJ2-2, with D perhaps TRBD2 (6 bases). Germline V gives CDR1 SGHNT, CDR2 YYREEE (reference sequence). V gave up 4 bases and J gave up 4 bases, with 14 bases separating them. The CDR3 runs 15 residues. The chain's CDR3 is CASSAAGSFTGELFF. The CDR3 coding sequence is TGTGCCAGCAGCGCCGCCGGGAGCTTCACCGGGGAGCTGTTTTTT.

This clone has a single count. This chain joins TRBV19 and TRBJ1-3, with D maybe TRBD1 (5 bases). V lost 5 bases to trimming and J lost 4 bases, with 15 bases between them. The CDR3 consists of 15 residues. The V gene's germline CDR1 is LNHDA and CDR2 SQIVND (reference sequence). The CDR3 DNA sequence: TGTGCCAGTAGTTTCGACAGAACATCAGGAAACACCATATATTTT. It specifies CASSFDRTSGNTIYF.

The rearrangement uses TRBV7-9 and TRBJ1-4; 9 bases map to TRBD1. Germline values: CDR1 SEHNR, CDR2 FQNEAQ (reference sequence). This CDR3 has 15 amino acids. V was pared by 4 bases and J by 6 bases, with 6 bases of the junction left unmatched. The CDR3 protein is CASSSQGQGHEKLFF. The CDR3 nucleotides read TGTGCCAGCAGCTCCCAGGGACAGGGCCATGAAAAACTGTTTTTT.

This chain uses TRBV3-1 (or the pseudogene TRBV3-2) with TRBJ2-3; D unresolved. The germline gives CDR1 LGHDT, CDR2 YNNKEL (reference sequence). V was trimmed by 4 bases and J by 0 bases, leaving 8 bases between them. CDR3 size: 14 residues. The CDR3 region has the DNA TGTGCCAGCAGCCGACAACTCAGCACAGATACGCAGTATTTT. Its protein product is CASSRQLSTDTQYF.

CDR3: CASSPDRDRTEAFF. The CDR3 bases are TGTGCCAGCAGCCCCGACAGGGATCGTACTGAAGCTTTCTTT. V is TRBV11-3 and J is TRBJ1-1, with 7 bases that match TRBD1. Trimming at V came to 5 bases and at J to 5 bases, leaving 8 bases not matched to a gene. The CDR3 contains 14 residues. Germline V gene data show CDR1 as SGHNT and CDR2 as YENEEA.

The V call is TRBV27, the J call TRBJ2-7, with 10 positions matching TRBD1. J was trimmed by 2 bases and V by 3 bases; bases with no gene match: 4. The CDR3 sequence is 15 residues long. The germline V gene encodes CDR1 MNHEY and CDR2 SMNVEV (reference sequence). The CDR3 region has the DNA TGTGCCAGCAGTTTGGCCGGGACAGGGGCCTACGAGCAGTACTTC. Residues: CASSLAGTGAYEQYF.

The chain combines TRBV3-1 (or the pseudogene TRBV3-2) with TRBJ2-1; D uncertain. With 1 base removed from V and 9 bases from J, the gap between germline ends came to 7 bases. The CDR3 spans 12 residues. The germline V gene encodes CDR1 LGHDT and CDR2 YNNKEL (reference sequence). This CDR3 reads CASSQGPGEQFF. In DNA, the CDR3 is TGTGCCAGCAGCCAAGGACCGGGTGAGCAGTTCTTC.

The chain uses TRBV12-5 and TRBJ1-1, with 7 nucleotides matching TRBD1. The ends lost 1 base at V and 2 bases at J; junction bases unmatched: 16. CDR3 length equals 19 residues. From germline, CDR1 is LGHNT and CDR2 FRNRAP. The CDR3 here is CASGLASTNGRGPNTEAFF. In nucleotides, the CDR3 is TGTGCTAGTGGTTTGGCTTCCACCAACGGGAGGGGGCCCAACACTGAAGCTTTCTTT.

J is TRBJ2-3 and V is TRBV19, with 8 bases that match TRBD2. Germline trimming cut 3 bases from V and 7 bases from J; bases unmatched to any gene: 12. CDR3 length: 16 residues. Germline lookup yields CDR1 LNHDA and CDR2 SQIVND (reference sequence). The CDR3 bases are TGTGCCAGTAGTATCCCTCCGACTAGCGCACCTTATACGCAGTATTTT. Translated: CASSIPPTSAPYTQYF.

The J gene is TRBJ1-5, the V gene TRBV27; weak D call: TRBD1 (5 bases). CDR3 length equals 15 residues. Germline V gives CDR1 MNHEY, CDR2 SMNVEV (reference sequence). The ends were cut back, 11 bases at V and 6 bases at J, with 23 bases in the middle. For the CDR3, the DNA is TGTGCCTGCCCCCCGGGCAGGGTGCCGTTTCAGCCCCAGCATTTT. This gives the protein CACPPGRVPFQPQHF.

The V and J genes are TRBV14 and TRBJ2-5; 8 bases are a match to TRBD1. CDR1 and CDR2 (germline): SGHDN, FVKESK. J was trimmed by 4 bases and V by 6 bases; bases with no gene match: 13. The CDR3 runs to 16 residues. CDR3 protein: CASSTGDRGWGETQYF. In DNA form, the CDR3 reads TGTGCCAGCAGTACCGGCGACAGGGGTTGGGGAGAGACCCAGTACTTC.

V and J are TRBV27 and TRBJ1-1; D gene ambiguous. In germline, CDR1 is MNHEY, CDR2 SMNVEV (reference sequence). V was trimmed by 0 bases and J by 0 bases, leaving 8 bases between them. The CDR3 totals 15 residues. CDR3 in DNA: TGTGCCAGCAGTTTATCTCGGGTAATGAACACTGAAGCTTTCTTT. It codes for CASSLSRVMNTEAFF.

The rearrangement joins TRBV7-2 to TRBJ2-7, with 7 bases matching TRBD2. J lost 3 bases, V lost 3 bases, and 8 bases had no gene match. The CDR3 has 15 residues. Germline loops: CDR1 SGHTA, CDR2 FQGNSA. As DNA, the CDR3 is TGTGCCAGCAGCTTTGGGGGGTCTAGCGGCTACGAGCAGTACTTC. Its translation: CASSFGGSSGYEQYF.

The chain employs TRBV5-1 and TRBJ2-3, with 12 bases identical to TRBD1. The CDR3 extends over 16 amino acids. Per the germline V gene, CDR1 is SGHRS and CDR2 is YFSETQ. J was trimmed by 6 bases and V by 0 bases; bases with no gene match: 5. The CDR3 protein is CASSLGDRGRFDTQYF. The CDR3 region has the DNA TGCGCCAGCAGCTTGGGGGACAGGGGGCGCTTCGATACGCAGTATTTT. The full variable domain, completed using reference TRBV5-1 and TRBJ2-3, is KAGVTQTPRYLIKTRGQQVTLSCSPISGHRSVSWYQQTPGQGLQFLFEYFSETQRNKGNFPGRFSGRQFSNSRSEMNVSTLELGDSALYLCASSLGDRGRFDTQYFGPGTRLTVL.

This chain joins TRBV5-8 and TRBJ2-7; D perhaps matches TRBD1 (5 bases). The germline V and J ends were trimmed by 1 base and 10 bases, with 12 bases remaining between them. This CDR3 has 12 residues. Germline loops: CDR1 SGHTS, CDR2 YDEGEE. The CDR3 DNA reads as TGTGCCAGCAGCTTGAGTCAGGGATATCAGTACTTC. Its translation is CASSLSQGYQYF.

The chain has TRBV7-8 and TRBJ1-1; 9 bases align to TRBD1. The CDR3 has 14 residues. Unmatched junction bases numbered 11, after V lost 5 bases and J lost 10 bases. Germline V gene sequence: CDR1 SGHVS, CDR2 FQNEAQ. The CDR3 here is CASSPDRGSKRAFF. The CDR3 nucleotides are TGTGCCAGCAGCCCTGACAGGGGGTCAAAACGAGCTTTCTTT.

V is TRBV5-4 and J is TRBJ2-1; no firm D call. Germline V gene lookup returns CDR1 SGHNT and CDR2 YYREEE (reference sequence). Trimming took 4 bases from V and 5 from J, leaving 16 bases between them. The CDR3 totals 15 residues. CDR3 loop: CASSQSSAVHNEQFF. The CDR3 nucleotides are TGTGCCAGCAGCCAGTCCTCGGCGGTCCACAATGAGCAGTTCTTC.

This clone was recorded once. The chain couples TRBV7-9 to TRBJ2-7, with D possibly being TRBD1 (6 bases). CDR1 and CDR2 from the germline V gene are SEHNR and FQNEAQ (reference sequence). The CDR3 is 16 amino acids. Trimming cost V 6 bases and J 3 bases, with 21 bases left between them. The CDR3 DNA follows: TGTGCCAGCAGTTCCTCACAGGGTATCCTCGGCTACGAGCAGTACTTC. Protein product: CASSSSQGILGYEQYF. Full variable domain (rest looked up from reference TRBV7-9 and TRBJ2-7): DTGVSQNPRHKITKRGQNVTFRCDPISEHNRLYWYRQTLGQGPEFLTYFQNEAQLEKSRLLSDRFSAERPKGSFSTLEIQRTEQGDSAMYLCASSSSQGILGYEQYFGPGTRLTVT.

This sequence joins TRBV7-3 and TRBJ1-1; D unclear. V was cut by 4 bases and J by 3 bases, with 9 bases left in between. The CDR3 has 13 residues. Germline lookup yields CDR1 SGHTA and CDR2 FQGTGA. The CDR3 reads CASSSSGYTEAFF. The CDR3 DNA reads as TGTGCCAGCAGCTCCTCGGGGTACACTGAAGCTTTCTTT.

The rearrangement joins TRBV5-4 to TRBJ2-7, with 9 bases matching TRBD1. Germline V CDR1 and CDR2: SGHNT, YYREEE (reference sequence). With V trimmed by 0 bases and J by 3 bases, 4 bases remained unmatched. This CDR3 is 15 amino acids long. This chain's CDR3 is CASSLGQGGGYEQYF. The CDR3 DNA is TGTGCCAGCAGCTTGGGACAGGGGGGAGGCTACGAGCAGTACTTC.

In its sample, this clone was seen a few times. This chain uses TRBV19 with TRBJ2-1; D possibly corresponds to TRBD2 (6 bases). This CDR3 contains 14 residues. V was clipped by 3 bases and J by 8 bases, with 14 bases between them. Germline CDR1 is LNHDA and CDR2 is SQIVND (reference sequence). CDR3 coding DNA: TGTGCCAGTAGTATCTTGGGCAGGGACTATGAGCAGTTCTTC. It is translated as CASSILGRDYEQFF.

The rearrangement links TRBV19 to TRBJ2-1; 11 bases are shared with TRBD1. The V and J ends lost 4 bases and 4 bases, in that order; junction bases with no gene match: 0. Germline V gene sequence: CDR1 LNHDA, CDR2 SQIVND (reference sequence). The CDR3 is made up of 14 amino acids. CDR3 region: CASSRDRGYNEQFF. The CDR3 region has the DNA TGTGCCAGTAGTAGGGACAGGGGGTACAATGAGCAGTTCTTC.

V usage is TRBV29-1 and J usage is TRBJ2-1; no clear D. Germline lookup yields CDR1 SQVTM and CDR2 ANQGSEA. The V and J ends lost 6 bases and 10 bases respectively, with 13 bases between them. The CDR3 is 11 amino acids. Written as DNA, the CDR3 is TGCAGCGTGCGTCCCGCCCCGGAGCAGTTCTTC. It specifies CSVRPAPEQFF.

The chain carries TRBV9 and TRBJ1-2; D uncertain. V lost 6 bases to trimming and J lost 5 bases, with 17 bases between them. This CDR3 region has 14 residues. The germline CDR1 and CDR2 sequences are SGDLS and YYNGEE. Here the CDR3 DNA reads TGTGCCAGCACACCTTCCGCCGGGGAGTATGGCTACACCTTC. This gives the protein CASTPSAGEYGYTF.

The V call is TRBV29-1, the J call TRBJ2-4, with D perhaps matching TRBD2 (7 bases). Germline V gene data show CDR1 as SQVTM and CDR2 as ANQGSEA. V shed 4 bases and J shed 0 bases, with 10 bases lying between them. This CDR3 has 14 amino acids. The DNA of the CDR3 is TGCAGCGTTGTGGGGGGGCTAGCCAAAAACATTCAGTACTTC. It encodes CSVVGGLAKNIQYF.

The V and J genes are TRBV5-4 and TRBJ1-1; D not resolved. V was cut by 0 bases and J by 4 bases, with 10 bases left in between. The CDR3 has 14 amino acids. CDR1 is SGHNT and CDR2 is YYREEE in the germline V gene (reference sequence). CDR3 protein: CASSLGGIGTEAFF. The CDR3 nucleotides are TGTGCCAGCAGCTTGGGAGGGATCGGCACTGAAGCTTTCTTT.